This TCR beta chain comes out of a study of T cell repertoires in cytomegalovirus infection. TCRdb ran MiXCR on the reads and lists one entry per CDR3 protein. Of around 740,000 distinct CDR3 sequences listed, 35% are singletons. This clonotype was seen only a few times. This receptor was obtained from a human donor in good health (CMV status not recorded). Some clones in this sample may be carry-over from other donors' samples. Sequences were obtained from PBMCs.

Written as DNA, the CDR3 is TGTGCCAGCAGTTACATCGGGACAGACAATCAGCCCCAGCATTTT. Protein sequence: CASSYIGTDNQPQHF. The V call is TRBV6-5, the J call TRBJ1-5, with 7 bases aligning to TRBD1. The CDR3 contains 15 residues. CDR1 and CDR2 from the germline V gene are MNHEY and SVGAGI. Germline trimming cut 2 bases from V and 3 bases from J; bases unmatched to any gene: 4.